This note documents a single T cell receptor (beta chain) sequence. The antigen is not known. This CDR3 is 17 amino acids long. The trim removed 1 base at V and 2 bases at J, leaving 11 bases unmatched. Germline-derived CDR1 and CDR2 are MGHRA and YSYEKL. The sample belongs to a study of T cell responses to AZD1222 COVID-19 vaccine. Study-level results: None of the repertoires were sampled until the peak T cell response had passed.

The data were produced by immunoSEQ multiplex PCR, yet TCRdb's version contains in-frame clones alone and is incomplete. The sample lists about 130,000 clones; 84% were seen once. The sequence was collected from an adult in good health. The chain joins TRBV4-1 to TRBJ2-7; 7 nucleotides align to TRBD2. This material consisted of peripheral blood, taken on day 0 of AZD1222 vaccination. The CDR3 DNA is TGCGCCAGCAGCCAAGGGGCTAGCGGTGGAGGGGCCTACGAGCAGTACTTC. Translated, it gives CASSQGASGGGAYEQYF.